This record concerns one T cell receptor (beta chain) sequence. This clone was recorded once. No antigen is known for it. It has no much larger one-base neighbor in the sample; base qualities were not kept. The cohort was made up of several hundred healthy bone marrow donors. At the time of sampling, every cohort member was nominally healthy, though immune exposures that went unrecorded were likely present. The donor tested CMV seropositive, placing the donor among the 250 to 350 seropositive members of the cohort. Each donor provided a peripheral blood sample, and peripheral blood mononuclear cells were used for TCR beta sequencing. The Qiagen DNeasy Blood Extraction Kit was used to extract genomic DNA from the blood cell samples. This sample is drawn from a study of cytomegalovirus exposure and HLA in healthy donors (dated by TCRdb to between 2016 and 2019). With respect to the entire study: An earlier analysis of a few hundred of the donors reported 250 to 350 Gb of sequence data and roughly 120 million unique TCR beta sequences obtained from 150 million to 200 million T cells. About 310 gigabases of sequencing data and some 85 million unique TCR sequences were included in an early release covering roughly 600 HLA-typed donors. Of the approximately 400 genotyped donors, more than 75% were placed in the genetic ancestry cluster associated with self-reported Caucasian donors. The study was designed to test whether signatures of past pathogen exposure could be identified by cataloging public T cell receptors. The study profiled the T cell repertoires of approximately 700 subjects by immunosequencing and related them to cytomegalovirus serostatus. In addition to the first cohort of around 670 subjects, a separate validation cohort of approximately 130 different subjects was used. High-throughput TCR immunosequencing, statistical association of individual TCRs with disease status, and machine learning were combined to predict cytomegalovirus infection status. To study patterns of TCR occurrence, a later analysis re-analyzed previously published TCR beta repertoires from more than 550 donors and added high-resolution HLA genotyping. Rather than drawing on any new phenotypic data, the later analysis identified candidate immune exposures from TCR beta sequences and the way those sequences occurred across donors. An earlier analysis of approximately 630 of the donors applied high-throughput TCR beta sequencing to assess whether each TCR beta V gene segment acted as functional or pseudogenic. Donor age, sex, ethnicity and CMV serostatus were compiled together with the repertoire data. A later genetic analysis used genome-wide SNP genotypes for about 65% of the 666 donors, treating that subset as a discovery cohort. All discovery cohort repertoires had been generated using a single sequencing platform. HLA typing covered class I and class II loci at four-digit resolution. Typing coverage differed by locus: A, B, C, DRB1 and DQB1 were typed in roughly 620-640 donors, DQA1 in around 500, DPA1 in 600 to 610, and DPB1 in 450 to 490. Because of strong linkage in the cohort, a handful of DR-DQ haplotypes were treated as single units for association and clustering. On average, roughly 240,000 unique TCR beta nucleotide sequences were sequenced per donor among some 430 genotyped donors of the cohort, with roughly 18% of those sequences being non-productive. Overall study results and their limits: Because counts were too low, about 17 rarely observed V segments, including chromosome 9 orphons, were excluded from the earlier analysis of roughly 580 of the donors. An earlier analysis of around 500 of the donors showed that most TCR beta V segments appeared in productive rearrangements either about 90% or about 30% of the time, which broadly matched IMGT annotations. Some IMGT-functional V segments, including TRBV6-2 and TRBV6-3, could not be told apart with the 87-base-pair reads, so those segments were excluded. A later analysis found that HLA-associated TCR beta chains were more clonally expanded and had lower generation probabilities than equally common non-associated chains. In a later genetic analysis, fewer N-insertions in productive TCRs were reported among donors in an Asian-associated ancestry cluster than the 666-donor mean. In vitro tests confirmed that a few of the cytomegalovirus-associated TCR beta chains recognize cytomegalovirus antigens. In a later analysis, some 17,000 TCR beta sequences were associated with specific HLA alleles at a false discovery rate of 0.05. Linkage disequilibrium might explain the correlated functional status among segregating V segments, but an unknown experimental factor could not be excluded. In the study, 150 to 200 TCR beta chains were listed as associated with cytomegalovirus. In this cohort, only TCR beta chains were sequenced, and detectable features were limited by the absence of alpha or paired-chain data. In a later analysis, the rate of TCR association differed among HLA loci, with DRB1 alleles having the most associated TCRs and HLA-C alleles having the fewest. The authors suggested that the approach could potentially be generalized to other disease states and immunological phenotypes. The only immune exposure information available for the cohort was CMV serostatus. In both the original and validation cohorts, the classifier was reported to diagnose cytomegalovirus status with high specificity and sensitivity. Most CMV-associated TCR beta chains appeared to be HLA-restricted in a later analysis, and the HLA associations seemed to be driven largely by CMV exposure. Most TCR sequences were seen in very few donors, while some public TCRs were found in many individuals. A further reported finding was that TCR beta sequences accurately predicted the HLA-A and HLA-B alleles for most subjects in the first cohort. HLA typing was unavailable for some donors at each locus, so association tests used only the typed subset. When HLA alleles, especially DR and DQ, strongly co-occurred, TCR associations were difficult to assign to individual alleles. Several of the top co-occurrence clusters appeared to be linked to parvovirus B19, influenza, CMV and Epstein-Barr virus, according to a later analysis. The sequencing pipeline was judged likely to have produced a cluster of highly shared sequence variants as a technical artifact. In a later genetic analysis, a missense DCLRE1C variant was associated with V-gene and J-gene trimming of TCR beta chains, and the association was replicated in an independent cohort. Roughly uniform sequencing depth across donors was assumed in presence/absence analyses, although this assumption may not hold.

Libraries were constructed by the immunoSEQ multiplex PCR assay. A mixture of 60 forward primers for TCR Vbeta segments and 13 reverse primers for TCR Jbeta segments was used in the multiplex PCR. The CDR3 region of rearranged TCR beta genes was amplified from genomic DNA by a multiplex PCR assay. The amplified TCR beta libraries were sequenced on the Illumina HiSeq System as 87-base-pair reads. On the authors' methods: Across the 500 to 700 repertoires, a later analysis counted about 81 million unique TCR beta chains, 9.5 million to 12 million of which were shared by at least two donors. Raw reads were error-corrected and collapsed into unique sequences by a nearest-neighbor algorithm in which closely related sequences were merged to remove PCR and sequencing errors. V, D and J gene segments were assigned by aligning CDR3 sequences to IMGT reference sequences. For a sequence to be retained, a match of at least six nucleotides was required to both a V gene segment and a J gene segment. Rearrangements were called productive when the CDR3 lacked stop codons and stayed in frame with V and J; all others were non-productive. Following IMGT convention, CDR3 was defined as the stretch from the second conserved V-encoded cysteine up to the conserved J-encoded phenylalanine. The earlier analysis of 500 to 600 of the donors excluded sequences that lacked an unambiguous match to a single V gene segment. In an earlier analysis of a few hundred of the donors, V segments were called functional above 56.7% productive rearrangements and were called segregating when the between-donor standard deviation exceeded 5%. To diagnose cytomegalovirus status from the catalog of TCR beta chain sequences, a statistical classification framework was built. In a later analysis, TCR nucleotide sequences were compared against IMGT/GENE-DB human TR gene sequences so that V and J genes could be assigned. A later analysis assigned CDR3 sequences and most-parsimonious VDJ recombination scenarios with the TCRdist pipeline. In a later analysis, each TCR beta chain was defined by its CDR3 amino acid sequence together with its V-gene family, and reads lacking a unique V-gene family were excluded. A later analysis removed 500 to 600 highly shared, low-generation-probability nucleotide sequences to deal with suspected cross-contamination and a sequencing artifact. In a later analysis, a clonal expansion index was calculated for each public chain from normalized within-repertoire ranks of inferred template counts. A later analysis computed generation probabilities with a VDJ recombination model fitted to out-of-frame rearrangements, and checked the results against IGoR. A later analysis scored TCR-TCR, TCR-HLA and TCR-CMV co-occurrence with hypergeometric tests, applying a repertoire-size bias correction to TCR pairs. False discovery rates were estimated in a later analysis by permuting HLA or CMV assignments 20 times. A later analysis grouped co-occurring TCRs with DBSCAN, adding TCRdist sequence similarity when clustering within HLA-allele-positive subsets. Repertoires with fewer than 30,000 or more than 120,000 public chains were left out of co-occurrence clustering, as were about 5 repertoires with anomalous nucleotide sharing. TCRdb mirrors the immuneACCESS table, restricted to in-frame sequences. Some clones are absent from its copies; in checked studies, under half trace to an unresolved V gene, and the reason for the others is unknown. The DNA gave D and trimming, while V, J and clone size come from that table. Across this sample there are under 200,000 clones, with more than 70% seen only once. 6.3% of the sample comes from the top ten.

The CDR3 starts with the cysteine, ends with the phenylalanine, and has 17 residues. The CDR3 DNA has 51 bases and is translated from base 1. The CDR1 and CDR2 encoded by the germline V gene (reference sequence) are LNHNV and YYDKDF. Trimming leaves V shorter by 0 bases and J shorter by 0 bases, with the junction holding 3 bases beyond the gene matches. Here the chain combines TRBV15 and TRBJ2-1; 9 central bases correspond to TRBD2. This TCR was recovered from a male donor in good health and CMV-seropositive. Material for sequencing was PBMCs. The DNA is TGTGCCACCAGCAGAGATCTTAGCGGGAGCTCCTACAATGAGCAGTTCTTC. Translation gives CATSRDLSGSSYNEQFF.